This TCR beta chain came from a study of molecular identifiers for immune sequencing clone quantification. The CDR3 spans 14 residues. Germline V gene sequence: CDR1 MNHEY, CDR2 SMNVEV (reference sequence). With 5 bases clipped from V and 9 bases from J, the junction kept 12 bases outside the gene matches. Study conclusions and caveats: Because of identical TCR molecules sharing a barcode, sizes of highly expanded clones could be underestimated. It was shown that clones above 20 RNA copies held over 99% of effector molecules, but under 1% in naive cells.

Naive CD8 T cells were sorted as CD8+CD4-CCR7+CD45RA+. The bulk TCR libraries were made with methods described before and with listed TCR primers. MiXCR, run by TCRdb on the PCR reads, gives a single entry per CDR3 protein. The sample has some 70,000 distinct CDR3 sequences; roughly 18% are singletons. For this clonotype: Its cognate antigen is unknown.

The chain uses TRBV27 and TRBJ1-1; 7 bases agree with TRBD1. The sequence was collected from a human donor in good health. Some libraries in this study had Jurkat cell RNA spiked in. Sequenced input: naive CD8+ T cells from blood, with Jurkat cell RNA spiked in. Subset specified: FACS-sorted CD8+CD4-CCR7+CD45RA+ naive T cells. The CDR3 nucleotides read TGTGCCAGCAGTGTGACAGGGATTTATACTAAAGCTTTCTTT. This gives the protein CASSVTGIYTKAFF.